The 31 T cell receptor beta chains presented below share a single source sample, sequenced in a study of cytomegalovirus exposure and HLA in healthy donors. The PCR made use of 60 Vbeta and 13 Jbeta primers. Assay used: immunoSEQ multiplex PCR; TCRdb lists only in-frame clones, some missing. Of approximately 180,000 clones listed, 70% to 90% are singletons. The source material was PBMCs. The receptors derive from a girl aged 5-17 years in good health and CMV-seropositive.

The chain is built from TRBV29-1 and TRBJ1-3; tentative D call: TRBD1 (6 bases). The germline CDR1 and CDR2 sequences are SQVTM and ANQGSEA. The CDR3 sequence is 14 residues long. The V gene lost 3 bases and the J gene lost 3 bases, with 12 bases spanning the gap. This CDR3 is CSVDLQGDGNTIYF. For the CDR3, the DNA is TGCAGCGTTGATCTACAGGGTGATGGAAACACCATATATTTT. The full variable domain, with the rest looked up from reference TRBV29-1 and TRBJ1-3, is SAVISQKPSRDICQRGTSLTIQCQVDSQVTMMFWYRQQPGQSLTLIATANQGSEATYESGFVIDKFPISRPNLTFSTLTVSNMSPEDSSIYLCSVDLQGDGNTIYFGEGSWLTVV.

The chain carries TRBV9 and TRBJ2-5; D is ambiguous. V lost 0 bases and J lost 0, with 9 bases in between. Germline-derived CDR1 and CDR2 are SGDLS and YYNGEE. The CDR3 has 15 residues. Here the CDR3 reads CASSVGALNQETQYF. The CDR3 nucleotides read TGTGCCAGCAGCGTAGGGGCGCTGAACCAAGAGACCCAGTACTTC.

This chain connects TRBV11-3 to TRBJ2-1; 12 bases agree with TRBD2. The germline CDR1 and CDR2 sequences are SGHNT and YENEEA. This CDR3 is built from 17 residues. V dropped 5 bases and J dropped 7; count of bases not matched to a gene: 12. The CDR3 DNA reads as TGTGCCAGCAGCCCGCGACTAGCGGGGGAACTGAGGAATGAGCAGTTCTTC. Protein: CASSPRLAGELRNEQFF.

In its sample, this clone was seen once. The CDR3 region has the DNA TGTGCCAGCAGCTCACGACAGGGGGGTACTGAAGCTTTCTTT. It translates to CASSSRQGGTEAFF. The chain recombines TRBV7-3 with TRBJ1-1; 9 bases are shared with TRBD1. Trimming cost V 4 bases and J 5 bases; bases outside gene matches: 5. CDR1 is SGHTA, CDR2 FQGTGA, per germline. The CDR3 extends over 14 amino acids.

V and J are TRBV19 and TRBJ1-5; tentatively, D is TRBD1 (5 bases). Germline assignment: CDR1 LNHDA and CDR2 SQIVND (reference sequence). V gave up 3 bases and J gave up 2 bases, with 11 bases separating them. The CDR3 extends over 15 amino acids. Here the CDR3 DNA reads TGTGCCAGTAGTATCCTGGGGGGGGGCAATCAGCCCCAGCATTTT. Amino acids: CASSILGGGNQPQHF.

V is TRBV5-6 and J is TRBJ1-2; 8 nucleotides agree with TRBD1. V lost 0 bases to trimming and J lost 2 bases; unmatched junction nucleotides: 6. The germline V gene has CDR1 SGHDT and CDR2 YYEEEE. CDR3 size: 16 residues. Here the CDR3 DNA reads TGTGCCAGCAGCTTGGGTAACAGGGGGGAGAACTATGGCTACACCTTC. It translates to CASSLGNRGENYGYTF.

This clone was detected once. The V and J genes are TRBV7-8 and TRBJ2-1; 7 bases fit TRBD2. The CDR3 runs 16 residues. V lost 1 base, J lost 9 bases, and 12 bases stayed unmatched. Looked up from germline, CDR1 is SGHVS and CDR2 is FQNEAQ. CDR3 nucleotide sequence: TGTGCCAGCAGCTTAGGTAGAAGGCCCACGGGGGGTGAGCAGTTCTTC. As protein: CASSLGRRPTGGEQFF.

The chain has TRBV30 and TRBJ1-2; D is unclear. This CDR3 has 11 residues. V lost 4 bases to trimming and J lost 8 bases, with 11 bases between them. The germline V gene encodes CDR1 GTSNPN and CDR2 SVGIG (reference sequence). CDR3 bases: TGTGCCTGGATGGCAGTCGGGGGCTACACCTTC. Translated, it gives CAWMAVGGYTF. Full variable domain (rest looked up from reference TRBV30 and TRBJ1-2): SQTIHQWPATLVQPVGSPLSLECTVEGTSNPNLYWYRQAAGRGLQLLFYSVGIGQISSEVPQNLSASRPQDRQFILSSKKLLLSDSGFYLCAWMAVGGYTFGSGTRLTVV.

The rearrangement uses TRBV18 and TRBJ1-3, with 12 nucleotides matching TRBD1. Germline V gives CDR1 KGHSH, CDR2 LQKENI. The CDR3 consists of 16 residues. V lost 4 bases, J lost 4 bases, and 5 bases stayed unmatched. This CDR3 reads CASSRGTGGAGNTIYF. The CDR3 coding sequence is TGTGCCAGCTCACGCGGGACAGGGGGCGCCGGAAACACCATATATTTT.

The chain carries TRBV2 and TRBJ1-5; 11 bases agree with TRBD1. Germline lookup yields CDR1 SNHLY and CDR2 FYNNEI. The junction had 4 bases not matched to a gene; V was cut back by 5 bases and J by 7 bases. The CDR3 spans 14 residues. The DNA of the CDR3 is TGTGCCAGCAGTCGGACAGGGGGCCGGCAGCCCCAGCATTTT. Residues: CASSRTGGRQPQHF.

This clone has a handful of counts. CDR3 nucleotides: TGCGCCAGCAGCCAAGAATGGGGGAGGGTAGGGCTCGAGCAGTACTTC. This translates into CASSQEWGRVGLEQYF. The chain recombines TRBV4-1 with TRBJ2-7; TRBD2 agrees at 7 bases. CDR3 length: 16 amino acids. Germline V gene lookup returns CDR1 MGHRA and CDR2 YSYEKL. J lost 6 bases, V lost 0 bases, and 11 bases had no gene match.

J is TRBJ1-5 and V is TRBV9; TRBD1 is a possible D gene (5 bases). The V gene's germline CDR1 is SGDLS and CDR2 YYNGEE. There are 14 residues in the CDR3. V was clipped by 0 bases and J by 6 bases, with 10 bases between them. The CDR3 loop reads CASSVGGEGQPQHF. In nucleotides, the CDR3 is TGTGCCAGCAGCGTAGGGGGGGAAGGTCAGCCCCAGCATTTT.

The chain links TRBV10-1 to TRBJ1-4; the D gene is possibly TRBD1 (5 bases). This CDR3 comprises 14 residues. The V and J ends lost 0 bases and 7 bases respectively, with 9 bases between them. Looked up from germline, CDR1 is WNHNN and CDR2 is SYGVQD (reference sequence). In DNA form, the CDR3 reads TGCGCCAGCAGTGAGTCCAGGGTTCGTGAAAAACTGTTTTTT. Translation gives CASSESRVREKLFF.

This clone was picked up a small number of times. The V gene is TRBV7-2, the J gene TRBJ2-1; a weak D match, TRBD2 (7 bases). CDR3 length: 16 residues. Germline V gene data show CDR1 as SGHTA and CDR2 as FQGNSA. The V and J ends lost 2 bases and 9 bases respectively, with 20 bases between them. The CDR3 DNA reads as TGTGCCAGCAGCTTAAGGGTTTGGGGGGGGGCGGGTGAGCAGTTCTTC. This sequence encodes CASSLRVWGGAGEQFF.

This sequence joins TRBV10-3 and TRBJ2-6, with TRBD2 as a possible D gene (6 bases). Trimming removed 4 bases at V and 0 bases at J, with 7 bases between. From germline, CDR1 is ENHRY and CDR2 SYGVKD. The CDR3 is made up of 15 amino acids. DNA of the CDR3: TGTGCCATCAGTGTCGGGGGCTCTGGGGCCAACGTCCTGACTTTC. Protein: CAISVGGSGANVLTF.

This sequence joins TRBV7-8 and TRBJ1-5; TRBD1 agrees at 10 bases. The CDR3 has 17 residues. J gave up 0 bases and V 5 bases, and 7 bases lay outside the gene matches. Germline V gene data show CDR1 as SGHVS and CDR2 as FQNEAQ. This CDR3 reads CASSPRTGGLSNQPQHF. CDR3 nucleotide sequence: TGTGCCAGCAGCCCACGGACAGGGGGACTTAGCAATCAGCCCCAGCATTTT.

This rearrangement joins TRBV11-2 to TRBJ2-7; D is possibly TRBD1 (6 bases). The CDR3 loop spans 13 amino acids. The V gene lost 2 bases and the J gene lost 6 bases, with 11 bases spanning the gap. Germline values: CDR1 SGHAT, CDR2 FQNNGV. The CDR3 is CASSLSRGSEQYF. DNA for the CDR3: TGTGCCAGCAGCTTATCCAGGGGTTCCGAGCAGTACTTC.

The chain joins TRBV2 to TRBJ2-5, with D hard to call. There are 11 residues in the CDR3. Germline loops: CDR1 SNHLY, CDR2 FYNNEI. The V and J ends lost 6 bases and 2 bases respectively, with 4 bases between them. This CDR3 is CASRYQETQYF. CDR3 coding DNA: TGTGCCAGCAGATATCAAGAGACCCAGTACTTC.

The chain employs TRBV21-1 and TRBJ2-7; whether TRBD1, the table's D call, matches the DNA was not checked. TRBV21-1 represents a pseudogene. The CDR3 covers 14 residues. CDR3 sequence (DNA): TGTGCCAGCAGCAAAGGCGGCAGGGTCTACGAGCAGTACTTC. Its translation: CASSKGGRVYEQYF.

This chain links TRBV4-1 with TRBJ1-4, with 9 bases identical to TRBD1. V shed 2 bases and J 8 bases; nucleotides not matched to a gene: 9. Germline assignment: CDR1 MGHRA and CDR2 YSYEKL. This CDR3 is 16 amino acids long. The CDR3 DNA sequence: TGCGCCAGCAGCCAAATTTCCGGGACAGGGCGCGAAAAACTGTTTTTT. Residues: CASSQISGTGREKLFF.

Comments on this clone: In the same sample, other DNA sequences code for this CDR3. The J gene is TRBJ2-3, the V gene TRBV9; TRBD2 might be the D (6 bases). The CDR3 is made up of 14 amino acids. CDR1 is SGDLS, CDR2 YYNGEE, per germline. V shed 3 bases and J shed 0 bases, with 8 bases lying between them. Written as DNA, the CDR3 is TGTGCCAGCAGCGGTGGGGGGAGCACAGATACGCAGTATTTT. Translation gives CASSGGGSTDTQYF. Full variable domain (rest looked up from reference TRBV9 and TRBJ2-3): DSGVTQTPKHLITATGQRVTLRCSPRSGDLSVYWYQQSLDQGLQFLIQYYNGEERAKGNILERFSAQQFPDLHSELNLSSLELGDSALYFCASSGGGSTDTQYFGPGTRLTVL.

CDR3 in amino acids: CASSYRIAVGYIEQFF. CDR3 nucleotide sequence: TGTGCCAGCAGTTACAGAATAGCTGTAGGATACATCGAGCAGTTCTTC. The rearrangement uses TRBV6-5 and TRBJ2-1; D gene uncertain. V was shortened by 2 bases and J by 10 bases, with 21 bases between the two germline ends. CDR1 and CDR2 (germline): MNHEY, SVGAGI. The CDR3 runs to 16 residues.

The rearrangement uses TRBV7-8 and TRBJ1-2; TRBD1 matches at 8 bases. V was clipped by 3 bases and J by 8 bases; unmatched bases: 2. The CDR3 consists of 12 residues. The germline V gene has CDR1 SGHVS and CDR2 FQNEAQ. For the CDR3, the DNA is TGTGCCAGCAGCTTGACAGGGGTCGGCTACACCTTC. Translated, it gives CASSLTGVGYTF.

The chain combines TRBV25-1 with TRBJ2-5; tentatively, D is TRBD1 (6 bases). V was pared by 5 bases and J by 2 bases, with 18 bases between. Germline V gene data show CDR1 as MGHDK and CDR2 as SYGVNS. This CDR3 is 16 amino acids long. This chain's CDR3 is CASSRGTQRLQETQYF. The DNA for the CDR3 is TGTGCCAGCAGTAGGGGGACACAAAGGTTACAAGAGACCCAGTACTTC.

The V call is TRBV6-5, the J call TRBJ2-3; no definite D call. Trimming shortened V by 8 bases and J by 2 bases, and 11 bases separated the two germline ends. Looked up from germline, CDR1 is MNHEY and CDR2 is SVGAGI. CDR3 length: 13 amino acids. The CDR3 loop reads CASGETDTDTQYF. CDR3 DNA sequence: TGTGCCAGCGGTGAGACTGACACAGATACGCAGTATTTT.

The chain uses TRBV6-5 and TRBJ2-7; TRBD1 aligns across 8 bases. This CDR3 is 16 amino acids long. Germline CDR1 and CDR2: MNHEY and SVGAGI. J lost 5 bases, V lost 7 bases, and 16 bases had no gene match. CDR3 DNA: TGTGCCAGCACCTACTCCGCCCAGGGGGCGCGCCACGAGCAGTACTTC. It encodes CASTYSAQGARHEQYF.

This clone was detected only a few times. The V gene is TRBV7-9, the J gene TRBJ1-2; D unresolved. The CDR3 is 14 amino acids. From germline, CDR1 is SEHNR and CDR2 FQNEAQ (reference sequence). The V gene lost 3 bases and the J gene lost 4 bases, with 12 bases spanning the gap. Here the CDR3 reads CASSFSGELYGYTF. In nucleotides, the CDR3 is TGTGCCAGCAGCTTTTCCGGGGAGCTCTATGGCTACACCTTC. The variable domain in full, with the rest retrieved from reference TRBV7-9 and TRBJ1-2, is DTGVSQNPRHKITKRGQNVTFRCDPISEHNRLYWYRQTLGQGPEFLTYFQNEAQLEKSRLLSDRFSAERPKGSFSTLEIQRTEQGDSAMYLCASSFSGELYGYTFGSGTRLTVV.

CDR3 in DNA: TGTGCCAGCAGCTTAGGGACAGGGAATCCCTACACCTTC. Amino acids: CASSLGTGNPYTF. The genes are TRBV7-9 and TRBJ1-2, with 8 nucleotides matching TRBD1. CDR1 is SEHNR and CDR2 is FQNEAQ in the germline V gene (reference sequence). The CDR3 runs to 13 residues. J was trimmed by 10 bases and V by 1 base; bases with no gene match: 5.

The V call is TRBV9, the J call TRBJ1-4, with 9 positions matching TRBD1. With 7 bases clipped from V and 8 bases from J, the junction kept 12 bases outside the gene matches. This CDR3 region has 15 residues. The germline gives CDR1 SGDLS, CDR2 YYNGEE. The CDR3 region is CASAKEGTGLEKLFF. The DNA for the CDR3 is TGTGCCAGCGCGAAAGAGGGGACAGGGCTGGAAAAACTGTTTTTT. The full variable domain, its missing parts supplied by reference TRBV9 and TRBJ1-4, is DSGVTQTPKHLITATGQRVTLRCSPRSGDLSVYWYQQSLDQGLQFLIQYYNGEERAKGNILERFSAQQFPDLHSELNLSSLELGDSALYFCASAKEGTGLEKLFFGSGTQLSVL.

This chain connects TRBV5-5 to TRBJ1-1; weak D call: TRBD1 (5 bases). The V gene lost 0 bases and the J gene lost 4 bases, with 13 bases spanning the gap. The CDR3 contains 15 residues. Germline CDR1 reads SGHKS; CDR2 reads YYEKEE (reference sequence). In DNA form, the CDR3 reads TGTGCCAGCAGCTTGGTAAGGGGTGGTGGCACTGAAGCTTTCTTT. This codes for CASSLVRGGGTEAFF.

This clone was counted only a few times. This chain joins TRBV4-1 and TRBJ2-1; weak D call: TRBD1 (6 bases). The CDR3 loop spans 16 amino acids. Trimming cost V 1 base and J 7 bases, with 17 bases left between them. Germline lookup yields CDR1 MGHRA and CDR2 YSYEKL. The CDR3 sequence: CASSQVGDRRRNEQFF. The CDR3 DNA is TGCGCCAGCAGCCAAGTGGGCGACAGGAGAAGGAATGAGCAGTTCTTC.